This T cell receptor (beta chain) was recovered during a study of shared clonotypes between healthy human individuals. Looking at the study overall: Per donor, three plates held CD4 naive cells, three held CD4 memory, two held CD8 naive and one held CD8 memory. Study-wide findings and caveats: Donor scarcity curtailed the genetic and exposure-history diversity represented herein.

The CDR3 is 22 amino acids. Recent vaccinations or acute infections were absent in the healthy HIV-negative adult donors. This clone showed up just a few times. What it recognizes is unknown. This table comes from immunoSEQ multiplex PCR, and its TCRdb copy is limited to in-frame clones, with some not included. Counted here are 330,000 or so clones, around 67% occurring once; the ten biggest clones make up about 9.4%. This chain links TRBV21-1 with TRBJ1-2; the table's D call, TRBD1, was not checked against the DNA. TRBV21-1 is tagged as a pseudogene. The source material was memory CD4+ T cells sorted from blood. Specified subset: CD45RA-negative fraction. The clonotype was recovered from a man aged 25 to 40 in good health. The CDR3 region has the DNA TGTGCCAGCAGCTTGCTGGCCACACCAAACAAATCCAAAACCGGGACAGGGTGTGGCTACACCTTC. It yields the protein CASSLLATPNKSKTGTGCGYTF.